These 12 T cell receptor beta chains came from one sample sequenced in a study of human T cells and chemical hapten exposure. Time point noted: patch test 3, about 24 weeks after DPC sensitization. Treatment here: therapeutic diphenylcyclopropenone sensitization with weekly scalp DPC. Whole blood, unfractionated, served as the material for total RNA extraction. Each CDR3 protein gets one entry after TCRdb re-called the RACE reads with MiXCR. The sample holds 30,000 to 40,000 distinct CDR3 sequences, over 9.5% seen once. The source was whole blood, collected in connection with sensitization to the hapten diphenylcyclopropenone (DPC). These receptors were taken from a woman aged 40 to 49 with alopecia areata. Some clones in this sample may be carry-over from other donors' samples.

This clonotype has a count of ten or more. The rearrangement joins TRBV2 to TRBJ1-5; D remains ambiguous. V lost 5 bases and J lost 4, with 15 bases in between. The V gene's germline CDR1 is SNHLY and CDR2 FYNNEI. The CDR3 extends over 15 amino acids. CDR3 region: CASSKSQNPNQPQHF. CDR3 coding DNA: TGTGCCAGCAGTAAATCTCAGAACCCAAATCAGCCCCAGCATTTT.

J is TRBJ2-7 and V is TRBV7-2, with D tentatively TRBD1 (6 bases). V dropped 5 bases and J dropped 2 bases, with 16 bases sitting between them. The germline CDR1 and CDR2 sequences are SGHTA and FQGNSA. The CDR3 loop spans 15 amino acids. This CDR3 reads CASSTQTGQPYEQYF. For the CDR3, the DNA is TGTGCCAGCAGCACGCAAACAGGACAGCCCTACGAGCAGTACTTC.

This clonotype was seen a handful of times. The chain recombines TRBV28 with TRBJ2-7; 9 bases agree with TRBD1. The germline V gene has CDR1 MDHEN and CDR2 SYDVKM. V gave up 4 bases and J gave up 6 bases; unmatched junction bases: 4. The CDR3 sequence is 13 residues long. In DNA form, the CDR3 reads TGTGCCAGCAGTTGGACAGGGGATAGCGAGCAGTACTTC. Translated: CASSWTGDSEQYF.

This clonotype was counted ten times or more. This chain uses TRBV7-9 with TRBJ2-1, with 10 bases aligning to TRBD2. The CDR3 length is 16 residues. V lost 5 bases and J lost 3; bases outside the gene matches: 7. Germline V gives CDR1 SEHNR, CDR2 FQNEAQ (reference sequence). In nucleotides, the CDR3 is TGTGCCAGCAGCACAGACGGGACTAGCGACTACAATGAGCAGTTCTTC. This sequence encodes CASSTDGTSDYNEQFF.

V usage is TRBV4-2 and J usage is TRBJ2-2, with D unresolved. Germline assignment: CDR1 LGHNA and CDR2 YNFKEQ. The V and J ends lost 0 bases and 0 bases respectively, with 8 bases between them. This CDR3 spans 16 amino acids. CDR3: CASSQEATTNTGELFF. DNA for the CDR3: TGTGCCAGCAGCCAAGAGGCTACCACGAACACCGGGGAGCTGTTTTTT.

There are many counts of this clonotype. This chain joins TRBV25-1 and TRBJ2-1; tentatively, D is TRBD2 (6 bases). Between the trimmed V and J ends, which lost 1 base and 0 bases, there was a span of 10 bases. CDR3 length: 16 residues. Germline-derived CDR1 and CDR2 are MGHDK and SYGVNS. The CDR3 region has the DNA TGTGCCAGCAGTGAATCAAGCGGGCTCTCCTACAATGAGCAGTTCTTC. It encodes CASSESSGLSYNEQFF.

This clonotype was detected many times. The CDR3 sequence: CSAGQGSYGYTF. CDR3 sequence (DNA): TGCAGTGCTGGTCAGGGTAGCTATGGCTACACCTTC. The chain links TRBV20-1 to TRBJ1-2; TRBD1 is a possible D gene (5 bases). Germline CDR1 is DFQATT and CDR2 is SNEGSKA (reference sequence). V lost 5 bases to trimming and J lost 4 bases, with 11 bases between them. CDR3 length: 12 residues.

This clonotype has ten or more counts. V and J are TRBV28 and TRBJ2-1, with D maybe TRBD1 (6 bases). CDR1 MDHEN and CDR2 SYDVKM come from the germline V gene. Trimming stripped 7 bases from V and 7 bases from J, with 20 bases between. CDR3 size: 15 residues. CDR3 in amino acids: CASTLPTGLENEQFF. DNA for the CDR3: TGTGCCAGCACCCTCCCCACAGGGCTGGAAAATGAGCAGTTCTTC. Combining the CDR3 with reference TRBV28 and TRBJ2-1 gives the whole variable domain DVKVTQSSRYLVKRTGEKVFLECVQDMDHENMFWYRQDPGLGLRLIYFSYDVKMKEKGDIPEGYSVSREKKERFSLILESASTNQTSMYLCASTLPTGLENEQFFGPGTRLTVL.

This chain joins TRBV4-3 and TRBJ1-3; D is ambiguous. This CDR3 is 14 amino acids long. V was cut by 1 base and J by 7 bases, with 11 bases left in between. Germline CDR1 and CDR2: LGHNA and YSLEER. CDR3 amino acids: CASSQVNPENTIYF. In DNA form, the CDR3 reads TGCGCCAGCAGCCAAGTCAACCCAGAGAACACCATATATTTT.

This clonotype has ten or more counts. This chain joins TRBV29-1 and TRBJ2-7; TRBD1 might be the D (5 bases). Trimming pared 7 bases from V and 0 bases from J, leaving 13 bases between. This CDR3 has 13 amino acids. Per germline, CDR1 SQVTM and CDR2 ANQGSEA. The CDR3 bases are TGCAGCGCTGGACAACAGAGCTCCTACGAGCAGTACTTC. It yields the protein CSAGQQSSYEQYF.

This clonotype was counted only a few times. This chain uses TRBV12-3 or TRBV12-4 with TRBJ2-7; the D gene is possibly TRBD1 (5 bases). The CDR3 has 14 residues. V was clipped by 5 bases and J by 7 bases, with 18 bases between them. The CDR3 loop reads CASSPGHELGEQYF. As DNA, the CDR3 is TGTGCCAGCAGTCCCGGACACGAGCTGGGGGAGCAGTACTTC.

V usage is TRBV7-2 and J usage is TRBJ2-2; 13 bases match TRBD2. The length of the CDR3 is 15 residues. The V and J ends lost 6 bases and 7 bases, in that order; junction bases with no gene match: 5. Germline CDR1 SGHTA, CDR2 FQGNSA. The CDR3 reads CASRGLAGAGGELFF. CDR3 nucleotides: TGTGCCAGCAGAGGACTAGCGGGGGCAGGCGGGGAGCTGTTTTTT.